Listed here are 8 T cell receptor beta chains from one sample, sequenced in a study of glioma-infiltrating T cells. TCR alpha and beta CDR3 regions were amplified from RNA using iRepertoire nested multiplex PCR. TCRdb re-derived calls from the multiplex PCR reads in MiXCR, one entry per CDR3 protein. Of more than 90,000 distinct CDR3 sequences in the sample, roughly 39% were seen once. Source material: glioma tissue, nonneoplastic brain tissue, or PBMCs (not recorded which). The receptors come from a human donor with low-grade glioma or glioblastoma, undergoing nonglioma brain surgery, or in good health (not recorded which).

This clonotype has a count of ten or more. The chain joins TRBV5-1 to TRBJ2-5, with 9 bases matching TRBD1. This CDR3 region has 15 residues. Per the germline V gene, CDR1 is SGHRS and CDR2 is YFSETQ. Unmatched junction bases numbered 8, after V lost 4 bases and J lost 4 bases. CDR3 in DNA: TGCGCCAGCAGCCTTGGGACAGGGCTCCGAGAGACCCAGTACTTC. It yields the protein CASSLGTGLRETQYF.

Points on this clonotype: The junction shows a germline mismatch at one end, possibly a read error. This sequence joins TRBV6-4 and TRBJ2-7; D remains ambiguous. Germline V lookup: CDR1 MRHNA, CDR2 SNTAGT. CDR3 length: 15 amino acids. CDR3 protein: CARSAQPGPSYEKYF. The CDR3 DNA follows: TGTGCCCGCAGTGCCCAACCAGGACCCTCCTACGAGAAGTACTTC.

This clonotype was seen a single time. A read error may be the cause here, since a much bigger clone is one base away. This chain uses TRBV19 with TRBJ2-2, with D perhaps being TRBD1 or TRBD2 (5 bases each). Per germline, CDR1 LNHDA and CDR2 SQIVND (reference sequence). The CDR3 length is 15 residues. CDR3 sequence: CASKALEWGTGEMFF. CDR3 nucleotide sequence: TGTGCCAGTAAAGCCCTAGAGTGGGGCACCGGGGAGATGTTTTTT.

This clonotype is categorized as medium-sized (0.01 to 0.1%). In nucleotides, the CDR3 is TGCGCCAGCAGCTTGCTTCCAGGGACCTACGAGCAGTACTTC. This translates into CASSLLPGTYEQYF. The chain couples TRBV5-1 to TRBJ2-7; possible D gene TRBD1, 5 bases. Deletions cut 1 base from V and 2 bases from J, with 10 bases between. CDR3 length equals 14 residues. Germline CDR1 and CDR2: SGHRS and YFSETQ. The variable domain in full, with the rest retrieved from reference TRBV5-1 and TRBJ2-7, is KAGVTQTPRYLIKTRGQQVTLSCSPISGHRSVSWYQQTPGQGLQFLFEYFSETQRNKGNFPGRFSGRQFSNSRSEMNVSTLELGDSALYLCASSLLPGTYEQYFGPGTRLTVT.

Note on this clonotype: A much larger clone sits a single nucleotide away, making a read error possible. The conserved closing phenylalanine or tryptophan is absent in this CDR3, likely reflecting a read error. V is TRBV19 and J is TRBJ2-6, with D unclear. CDR3 length: 15 residues. The germline V and J ends were trimmed by 1 base and 2 bases, with 6 bases remaining between them. Germline V CDR1 and CDR2: LNHDA, SQIVND (reference sequence). The CDR3 spells CASSIGDTGANVLTS. The CDR3 DNA follows: TGTGCCAGTAGTATAGGGGATACTGGGGCCAACGTCCTGACTTCC.

This clonotype has at least ten counts. The CDR3 loop is CASSGAGGPSYNEQFF. The CDR3 nucleotides read TGCGCCAGCAGCGGAGCGGGGGGGCCCTCCTACAATGAGCAGTTCTTC. The V gene is TRBV5-1, the J gene TRBJ2-1; 10 bases agree with TRBD2. The CDR3 runs to 16 residues. Germline-derived CDR1 and CDR2 are SGHRS and YFSETQ. After removal of 4 bases from V and 0 bases from J, the junction contained 4 bases not matched to a gene.

About this clonotype itself: A much larger clone sits a single nucleotide away, making a read error possible. Written as DNA, the CDR3 is TGTGCCAGCTCACCCGGGACAGATCATTTTCATGTCTACACCTTC. It yields the protein CASSPGTDHFHVYTF. J is TRBJ1-2 and V is TRBV18, with 7 bases that match TRBD1. V shed 3 bases, J shed 10 bases, and the junction held 14 bases outside the gene matches. CDR3 length: 15 amino acids. Looked up from germline, CDR1 is KGHSH and CDR2 is LQKENI. Drawing the rest from reference TRBV18 and TRBJ1-2, the complete variable domain is NAGVMQNPRHLVRRRGQEARLRCSPMKGHSHVYWYRQLPEEGLKFMVYLQKENIIDESGMPKERFSAEFPKEGPSILRIQQVVRGDSAAYFCASSPGTDHFHVYTFGSGTRLTVV.

The J gene is TRBJ2-1, the V gene TRBV6-6, with 13 bases aligning to TRBD2. The V gene's germline CDR1 is MNHNY and CDR2 SVGAGI (reference sequence). V dropped 7 bases and J dropped 4; count of bases not matched to a gene: 13. The CDR3 covers 18 residues. CDR3 loop: CASNPVEGLAGRYNEQFF. CDR3 coding DNA: TGTGCCAGCAATCCTGTCGAGGGACTAGCGGGAAGGTACAATGAGCAGTTCTTC.